A single count supports the clone carrying this TCR beta chain. The antigen is not known. The data derive from a study of cytomegalovirus exposure and HLA in healthy donors. About the study: The roughly 130 validation repertoires were reported in a later analysis to have been generated on the same platform as the roughly 720 first-cohort repertoires. Notes on the study in general: Clusters of TCRs from the first cohort tended to co-occur in the roughly 120 validation repertoires (as a later analysis found). It was confirmed in vitro that a few of the CMV-associated chains were specific for CMV antigens.

Using immunoSEQ multiplex PCR, the repertoire was profiled, and TCRdb retains in-frame clones only, with some absent. The repertoire holds roughly 150,000 clones, with over 85% as singletons. Germline CDR1 is SEHNR and CDR2 is FQNEAQ (reference sequence). The length of the CDR3 is 15 residues. With 5 bases clipped from V and 7 bases from J, the junction kept 7 bases outside the gene matches. An approximately 120-subject validation cohort, separate from the approximately 610-subject first cohort, supplied the donors. The source material was PBMCs. The J gene is TRBJ1-4, the V gene TRBV7-9, with 10 bases aligning to TRBD1. The receptor's source is a man aged 18 to 29 in good health and CMV-seropositive. CDR3 in DNA: TGTGCCAGCAGCCAAATTGGACAGGGGGGTGAAAAACTGTTTTTT. It encodes CASSQIGQGGEKLFF.